These 11 T cell receptor beta chains were sequenced from one sample in a study of T cells after yellow fever vaccination. TCRdb processed the 5' RACE reads anew with MiXCR; each CDR3 protein has one entry. The sample includes 120,000 to 150,000 distinct CDR3 sequences, 7.7% of them seen just once. This specimen was CD4+ T cells sorted from PBMCs, taken 5 days after the yellow fever booster vaccination. The receptors originated from a man aged 30-40 years who received the YFV17D yellow fever vaccine.

This clonotype was picked up many times. This chain uses TRBV7-2 with TRBJ2-1; no reliable D call. Trimming cost V 5 bases and J 5 bases, with 13 bases left between them. This CDR3 contains 14 residues. In germline, CDR1 is SGHTA, CDR2 FQGNSA. In DNA, the CDR3 is TGTGCCAGCAGCCCGCGTTGGTTTGACAATGAGCAGTTCTTC. The encoded protein is CASSPRWFDNEQFF. Complete variable domain (other parts from reference TRBV7-2 and TRBJ2-1): GAGVSQSPSNKVTEKGKDVELRCDPISGHTALYWYRQSLGQGLEFLIYFQGNSAPDKSGLPSDRFSAERTGGSVSTLTIQRTQQEDSAVYLCASSPRWFDNEQFFGPGTRLTVL.

In its sample, this clonotype was seen many times. The CDR3 coding sequence is TGCGCCAGCAGCATCGGACACGTTCCGAACACCGGGGAGCTGTTTTTT. It is translated as CASSIGHVPNTGELFF. This sequence joins TRBV5-1 and TRBJ2-2, with D possibly matching TRBD1 (5 bases). The CDR3 sequence is 16 residues long. Trimming stripped 4 bases from V and 0 bases from J, with 13 bases between. Germline V gene sequence: CDR1 SGHRS, CDR2 YFSETQ.

This clonotype was counted at least ten times. This sequence joins TRBV12-3 or TRBV12-4 and TRBJ2-3; D uncertain. V was pared by 2 bases and J by 2 bases, with 8 bases between. This CDR3 comprises 14 residues. The CDR3 coding sequence is TGTGCCAGCAGTTTACGGCAGGTCACAGATACGCAGTATTTT. Its protein is CASSLRQVTDTQYF.

This clonotype was seen ten or more times. The chain links TRBV7-9 to TRBJ2-7; D remains ambiguous. This CDR3 contains 14 residues. CDR1 is SEHNR, CDR2 FQNEAQ, per germline (reference sequence). V was pared by 5 bases and J by 3 bases, with 14 bases between. The CDR3 DNA sequence: TGTGCCAGCAGCGCACAGCGCTTTGGCTACGAGCAGTACTTC. Amino acid sequence: CASSAQRFGYEQYF.

In its sample, this clonotype was seen many times. The chain couples TRBV5-1 to TRBJ2-1, with 15 bases identical to TRBD2. This CDR3 contains 19 residues. With 4 bases clipped from V and 0 bases from J, the junction kept 8 bases outside the gene matches. CDR1 and CDR2 from the germline V gene are SGHRS and YFSETQ. CDR3 sequence (DNA): TGCGCCAGCAGCAGGACTAGCGGGAGGGGGAAGAGCTCCTACAATGAGCAGTTCTTC. Its translation is CASSRTSGRGKSSYNEQFF. The full variable domain, in which reference TRBV5-1 and TRBJ2-1 provide the parts outside the CDR3, is KAGVTQTPRYLIKTRGQQVTLSCSPISGHRSVSWYQQTPGQGLQFLFEYFSETQRNKGNFPGRFSGRQFSNSRSEMNVSTLELGDSALYLCASSRTSGRGKSSYNEQFFGPGTRLTVL.

This clonotype occurred many times. The chain has TRBV7-9 and TRBJ2-5, with D possibly TRBD1 on 7 matching bases. This CDR3 contains 15 residues. V was trimmed by 8 bases and J by 5 bases, leaving 21 bases between them. Germline V gene data show CDR1 as SEHNR and CDR2 as FQNEAQ (reference sequence). In DNA, the CDR3 is TGTGCCAGCTCCTCTGCGAGGCCAGGGGGGGAGACCCAGTACTTC. Translated, it gives CASSSARPGGETQYF.

Points on this clonotype: One end of the junction does not line up with germline, which may come from a read error. The V call is TRBV6-1, the J call TRBJ1-5, with 7 bases that match TRBD1. This CDR3 comprises 13 residues. CDR1 MNHNS and CDR2 SASEGT come from the germline V gene. The CDR3: CASETGNNQPQRF. The CDR3 DNA follows: TGTGCCAGCGAGACAGGGAACAATCAGCCCCAGCGTTTT.

In this sample, this clonotype turned up many times. This chain joins TRBV7-2 and TRBJ2-7, with D unresolved. The V and J ends lost 5 bases and 1 base respectively, with 12 bases between them. Germline CDR1 reads SGHTA; CDR2 reads FQGNSA. This CDR3 has 14 amino acids. CDR3 DNA: TGTGCCAGCAGCCCAGGTGGTCTTTCCTACGAGCAGTACTTC. Encoded protein: CASSPGGLSYEQYF.

This clonotype appeared many times. The rearrangement uses TRBV20-1 and TRBJ2-2, with D unresolved. This CDR3 comprises 13 residues. Trimming removed 0 bases from V and 7 bases from J, with 9 bases in between. Germline V gene lookup returns CDR1 DFQATT and CDR2 SNEGSKA (reference sequence). The CDR3 DNA sequence: TGCAGTGCTAGAGATAGAGGCATCGGGGAGCTGTTTTTT. Its translation: CSARDRGIGELFF.

A few counts support this clonotype. The chain combines TRBV10-3 with TRBJ2-5; D remains unclear. CDR1 is ENHRY, CDR2 SYGVKD, per germline. This CDR3 comprises 13 residues. V was shortened by 2 bases and J by 5 bases, with 9 bases between the two germline ends. The CDR3 is CAISEGLRETQYF. CDR3 nucleotides: TGTGCCATCAGTGAGGGGCTTAGGGAGACCCAGTACTTC.

This clonotype was recorded many times. This chain uses TRBV20-1 with TRBJ2-2, with D possibly matching TRBD2 (5 bases). Germline values: CDR1 DFQATT, CDR2 SNEGSKA (reference sequence). The CDR3 runs 14 residues. With 5 bases removed from V and 4 bases from J, the gap between germline ends came to 14 bases. The CDR3 loop is CSAVRDPGTGELFF. The DNA of the CDR3 is TGCAGTGCTGTTCGGGATCCTGGCACCGGGGAGCTGTTTTTT.